The T cell receptor (beta chain) described here comes from a study of siplizumab effects on memory and regulatory T cells. Study-wide points: Naive versus memory phenotype went unassigned for roughly 80-96% of proliferating CD4+ or CD8+ clones. Contribution to the alloresponse seemed major for naive T cells, which also seemed more diverse than memory cells. For siplizumab cultures, the suppressive function of their proliferating Tregs was not confirmed.

This CDR3 comprises 14 residues. Looked up from germline, CDR1 is MNHEY and CDR2 is SMNVEV (reference sequence). The ends were cut back, 3 bases at V and 1 base at J, with 9 bases in the middle. Per sample, the assay covered roughly 9.2 x 10^4 TCR templates. Generated by immunoSEQ multiplex PCR, the TCRdb table keeps only in-frame clones and is missing some. Here the sample spans over 60,000 clones, about 89% being singletons. To note about this clone: The antigen remains unidentified.

This sequence was found in a human donor in good health. Material for sequencing was CD8+ T cells sorted from blood. The rearrangement joins TRBV27 to TRBJ1-2; no clear D gene. The CDR3, as DNA: TGTGCCAGCAGTTTCTCAGGATTTAACTATGGCTACACCTTC. Translation: CASSFSGFNYGYTF.